This T cell receptor beta chain was observed in a study of T cells in Graves' hyperthyroidism and ophthalmopathy. RNA transcripts yielded amplified TCR beta CDR3 regions. TCR CDR3 underwent first-round RT-PCR with the HTBI primer set. TCRdb reprocessed the multiplex PCR reads via MiXCR and lists one record per CDR3 protein. The data hold approximately 720,000 distinct CDR3 sequences, with approximately 18% observed a single time. Diagnostic assessment was based on clinical symptoms, serum thyroxine and TRAb, thyroid ultrasound and orbital computed tomography. Whole-study results and caveats: Before onset, ophthalmopathy was predicted by the model a median approximately 6.6 months earlier.

The CDR3 has 14 amino acids. Germline-derived CDR1 and CDR2 are SGHTA and FQGTGA. V was shortened by 5 bases and J by 3 bases, with 13 bases between the two germline ends. This clonotype was seen a handful of times. The target antigen is unknown. The receptor comes from a woman aged 50 to 60 with Graves' hyperthyroidism that later progressed to Graves' ophthalmopathy. The sample comprised blood. The genes are TRBV7-3 and TRBJ1-2; D is possibly TRBD1 (5 bases). CDR3 residues: CASSRSTDDYGYTF. The CDR3 nucleotides are TGTGCCAGCAGCCGTTCGACAGACGACTATGGCTACACCTTC.